This TCR beta chain is from a study of CD8+CD57+ T cells in acquired aplastic anemia. Findings of the study overall: Any difference that existed in CD8+ Simpson's diversity between patients and controls was not significant.

CDR1 and CDR2 (germline): SGHVS, FQNEAQ. CDR3 length equals 15 residues. V lost 2 bases to trimming and J lost 0 bases, with 8 bases between them. A word on this clonotype: The antigen remains undetermined.

Genomic DNA, serving as template, underwent TCR beta VDJ and CDR3 profiling. TCRdb used MiXCR to reprocess the reads, holding one entry per CDR3 protein. The sample consists of about 190,000 distinct CDR3 sequences, 64% of them appearing once. V is TRBV7-8 and J is TRBJ1-3; D is undetermined. Sequencing used sorted CD4+, CD8+, or CD8+CD57+ T cells (not recorded which) from PBMCs. This receptor was taken from a human donor with severe aplastic anemia or a healthy control (not recorded which). CDR3 nucleotides: TGTGCCAGCAGCTTAAGGGCAGTCTCTGGAAACACCATATATTTT. This encodes CASSLRAVSGNTIYF. The complete variable domain, with remaining parts taken from reference TRBV7-8 and TRBJ1-3, reads GAGVSQSPRYKVAKRGQDVALRCDPISGHVSLFWYQQALGQGPEFLTYFQNEAQLDKSGLPSDRFFAERPEGSVSTLKIQRTQQEDSAVYLCASSLRAVSGNTIYFGEGSWLTVV.